This T cell receptor (beta chain) was sequenced for a study of blood T cell repertoires in COVID-19. Using immunoSEQ multiplex PCR, the repertoire was profiled, and TCRdb retains in-frame clones only, with some absent. The sample contains 250,000 to 350,000 clones, roughly 80% of which appear only once. Trimming took 1 base from V and 4 from J, leaving 8 bases between them. The CDR3 has 13 amino acids. The clonotype comes from a woman in her 50s with active or convalescent COVID-19. The sequencing input was peripheral blood. The chain is built from TRBV5-3 and TRBJ1-1; possible D gene TRBD1, 5 bases. TRBV5-3 is reported as an ORF; its role is uncertain. CDR3 protein: CARSLSGGTEAFF. DNA for the CDR3: TGTGCCAGAAGCTTGAGCGGGGGCACTGAAGCTTTCTTT.